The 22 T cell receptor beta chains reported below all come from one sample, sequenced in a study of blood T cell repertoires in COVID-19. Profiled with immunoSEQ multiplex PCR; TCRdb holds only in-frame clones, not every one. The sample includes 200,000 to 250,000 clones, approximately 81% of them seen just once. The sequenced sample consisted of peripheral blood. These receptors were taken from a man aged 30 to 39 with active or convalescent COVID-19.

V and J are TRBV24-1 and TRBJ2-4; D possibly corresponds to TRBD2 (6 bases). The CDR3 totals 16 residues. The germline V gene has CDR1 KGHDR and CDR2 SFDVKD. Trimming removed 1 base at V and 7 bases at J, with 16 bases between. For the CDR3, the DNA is TGTGCCACCAGTGATTTCCCCTTGGAGGGCCCGAACATTCAGTACTTC. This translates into CATSDFPLEGPNIQYF.

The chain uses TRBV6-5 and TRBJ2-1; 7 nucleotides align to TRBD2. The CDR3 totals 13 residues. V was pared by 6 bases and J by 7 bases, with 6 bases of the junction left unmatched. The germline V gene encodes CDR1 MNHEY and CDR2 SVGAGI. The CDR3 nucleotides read TGTGCCAGCAGGAGAAGCGGGGCGAATGAGCAGTTCTTC. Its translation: CASRRSGANEQFF.

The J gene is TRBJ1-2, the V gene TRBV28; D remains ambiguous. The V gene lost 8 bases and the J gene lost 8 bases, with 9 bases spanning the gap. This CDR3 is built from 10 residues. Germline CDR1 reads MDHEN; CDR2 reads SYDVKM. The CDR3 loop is CASWGGGYTF. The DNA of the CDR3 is TGTGCCAGCTGGGGAGGCGGCTACACCTTC.

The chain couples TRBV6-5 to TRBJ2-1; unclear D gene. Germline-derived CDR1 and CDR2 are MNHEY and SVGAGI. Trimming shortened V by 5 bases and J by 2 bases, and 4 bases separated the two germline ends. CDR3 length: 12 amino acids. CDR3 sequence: CASSLTYNEQFF. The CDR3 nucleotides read TGTGCCAGCAGTCTAACCTACAATGAGCAGTTCTTC.

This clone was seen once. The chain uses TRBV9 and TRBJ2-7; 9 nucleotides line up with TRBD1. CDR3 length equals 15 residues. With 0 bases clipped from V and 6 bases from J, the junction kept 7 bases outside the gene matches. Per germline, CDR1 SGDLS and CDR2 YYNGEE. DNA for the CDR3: TGTGCCAGCAGCGTAGGGGGGACAGGGAGTAGCGAGCAGTACTTC. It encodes CASSVGGTGSSEQYF. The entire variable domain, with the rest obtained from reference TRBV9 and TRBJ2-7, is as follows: DSGVTQTPKHLITATGQRVTLRCSPRSGDLSVYWYQQSLDQGLQFLIQYYNGEERAKGNILERFSAQQFPDLHSELNLSSLELGDSALYFCASSVGGTGSSEQYFGPGTRLTVT.

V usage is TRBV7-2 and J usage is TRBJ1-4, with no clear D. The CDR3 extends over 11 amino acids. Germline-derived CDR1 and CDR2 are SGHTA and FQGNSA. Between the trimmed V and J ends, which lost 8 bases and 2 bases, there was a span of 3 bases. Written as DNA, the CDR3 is TGTGCCAGCCTCACTAATGAAAAACTGTTTTTT. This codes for CASLTNEKLFF.

The CDR3 loop is CSAEGAEFDTEAFF. The CDR3, as DNA: TGCAGCGCGGAGGGGGCCGAGTTTGACACTGAAGCTTTCTTT. This chain links TRBV29-1 with TRBJ1-1, with 7 bases fitting TRBD1. The V gene end was trimmed by 7 bases and the J gene end by 3 bases; junction bases not matched to a gene: 11. The CDR3 runs to 14 residues. Per germline, CDR1 SQVTM and CDR2 ANQGSEA.

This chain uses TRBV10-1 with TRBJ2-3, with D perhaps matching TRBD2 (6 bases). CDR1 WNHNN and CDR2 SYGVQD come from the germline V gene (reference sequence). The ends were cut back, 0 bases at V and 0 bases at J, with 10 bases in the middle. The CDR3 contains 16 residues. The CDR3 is CASSESIGGSTDTQYF. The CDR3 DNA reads TGCGCCAGCAGTGAGTCTATCGGGGGAAGCACAGATACGCAGTATTTT.

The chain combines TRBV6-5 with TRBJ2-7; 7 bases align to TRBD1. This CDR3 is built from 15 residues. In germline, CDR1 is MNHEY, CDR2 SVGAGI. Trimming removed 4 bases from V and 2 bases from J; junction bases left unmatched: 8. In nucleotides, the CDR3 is TGTGCCAGCAGTTCCCGACAGGGTTCAACCTACGAGCAGTACTTC. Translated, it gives CASSSRQGSTYEQYF.

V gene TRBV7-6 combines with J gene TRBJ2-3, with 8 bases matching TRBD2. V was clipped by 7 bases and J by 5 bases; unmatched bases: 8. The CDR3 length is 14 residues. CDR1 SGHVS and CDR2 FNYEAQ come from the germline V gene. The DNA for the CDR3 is TGTGCCAGCACCCGAACCAGCGGGAGAGATACGCAGTATTTT. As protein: CASTRTSGRDTQYF.

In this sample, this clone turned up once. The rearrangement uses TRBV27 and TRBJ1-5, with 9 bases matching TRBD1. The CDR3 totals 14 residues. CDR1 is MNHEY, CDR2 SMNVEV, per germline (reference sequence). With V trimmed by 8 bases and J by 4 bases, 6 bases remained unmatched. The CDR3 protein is CASRPGTGNQPQHF. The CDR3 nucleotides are TGTGCCAGCCGCCCCGGGACAGGGAATCAGCCCCAGCATTTT.

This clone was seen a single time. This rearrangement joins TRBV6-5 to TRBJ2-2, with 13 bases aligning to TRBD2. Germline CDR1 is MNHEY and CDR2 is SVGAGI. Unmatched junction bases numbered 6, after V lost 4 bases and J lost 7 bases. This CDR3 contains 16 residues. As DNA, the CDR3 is TGTGCCAGCAGTTCAGGGGGACTAGCGGGACTCGGGGAGCTGTTTTTT. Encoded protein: CASSSGGLAGLGELFF.

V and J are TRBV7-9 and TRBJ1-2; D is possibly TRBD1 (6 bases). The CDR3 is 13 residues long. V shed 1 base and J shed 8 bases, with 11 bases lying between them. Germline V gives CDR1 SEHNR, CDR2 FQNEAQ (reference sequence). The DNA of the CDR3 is TGTGCCAGCAGCTTAGGGACAGCCTGGGGCTACACCTTC. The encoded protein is CASSLGTAWGYTF. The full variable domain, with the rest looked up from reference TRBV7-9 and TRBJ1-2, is DTGVSQNPRHKITKRGQNVTFRCDPISEHNRLYWYRQTLGQGPEFLTYFQNEAQLEKSRLLSDRFSAERPKGSFSTLEIQRTEQGDSAMYLCASSLGTAWGYTFGSGTRLTVV.

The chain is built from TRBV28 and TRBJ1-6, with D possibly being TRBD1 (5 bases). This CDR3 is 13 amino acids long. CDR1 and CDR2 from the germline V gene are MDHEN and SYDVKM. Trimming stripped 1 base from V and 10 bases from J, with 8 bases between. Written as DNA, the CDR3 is TGTGCCAGCAGTTTATCGGGGGGATCACCCCTCCACTTT. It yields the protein CASSLSGGSPLHF.

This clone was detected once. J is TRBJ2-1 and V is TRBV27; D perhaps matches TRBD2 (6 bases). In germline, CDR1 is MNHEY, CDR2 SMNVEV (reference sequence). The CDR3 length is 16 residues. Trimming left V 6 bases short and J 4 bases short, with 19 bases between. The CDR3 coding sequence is TGTGCCAGCAGCCCCGGGACTTCCCCCGGATACAATGAGCAGTTCTTC. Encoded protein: CASSPGTSPGYNEQFF.

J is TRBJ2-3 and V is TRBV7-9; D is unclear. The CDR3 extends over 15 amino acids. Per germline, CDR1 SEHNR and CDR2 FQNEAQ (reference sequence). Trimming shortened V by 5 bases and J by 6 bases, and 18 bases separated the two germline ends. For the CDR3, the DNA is TGTGCCAGCAGCCCGCCTTTGGCGGAAGAGGATACGCAGTATTTT. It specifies CASSPPLAEEDTQYF.

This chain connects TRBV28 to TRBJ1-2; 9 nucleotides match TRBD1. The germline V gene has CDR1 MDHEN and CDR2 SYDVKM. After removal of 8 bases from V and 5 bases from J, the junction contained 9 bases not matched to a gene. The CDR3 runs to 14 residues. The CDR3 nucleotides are TGTGCCAGCCTTTATTCCGGGACAGGGTATGGCTACACCTTC. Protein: CASLYSGTGYGYTF.

In DNA form, the CDR3 reads TGTGCCAGCAGCGGACTTATCTCCACCGGGGAGCTGTTTTTT. Protein product: CASSGLISTGELFF. V usage is TRBV9 and J usage is TRBJ2-2; D gene ambiguous. This CDR3 is built from 14 residues. V lost 3 bases and J 4 bases, leaving 10 bases between the germline ends. The V gene's germline CDR1 is SGDLS and CDR2 YYNGEE.

The CDR3 DNA sequence: TGTGCCAGTACCCCGCGAGGAAGTGAGGACAACACCTTC. Protein product: CASTPRGSEDNTF. The chain is built from TRBV19 and TRBJ1-2; possible D gene TRBD1, 5 bases. This CDR3 has 13 amino acids. Per germline, CDR1 LNHDA and CDR2 SQIVND (reference sequence). V lost 7 bases, J lost 12 bases, and 21 bases lay in between.

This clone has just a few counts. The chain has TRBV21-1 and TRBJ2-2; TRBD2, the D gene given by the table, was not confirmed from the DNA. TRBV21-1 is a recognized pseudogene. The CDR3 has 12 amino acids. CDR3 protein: CATSVDTGELFF. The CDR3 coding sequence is TGTGCCACTAGCGTCGACACCGGGGAGCTGTTTTTT.

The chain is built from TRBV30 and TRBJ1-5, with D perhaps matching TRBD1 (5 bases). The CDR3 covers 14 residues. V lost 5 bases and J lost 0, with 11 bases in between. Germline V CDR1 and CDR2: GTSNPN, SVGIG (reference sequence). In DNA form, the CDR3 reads TGTGCCTGGGACAGTTCTTATAGCAATCAGCCCCAGCATTTT. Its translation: CAWDSSYSNQPQHF.

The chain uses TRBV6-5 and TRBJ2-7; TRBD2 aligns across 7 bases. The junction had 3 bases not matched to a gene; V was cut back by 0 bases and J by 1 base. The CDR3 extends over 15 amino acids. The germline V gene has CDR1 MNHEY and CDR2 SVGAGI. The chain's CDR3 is CASSYSDGGSYEQYF. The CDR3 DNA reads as TGTGCCAGCAGTTACTCGGACGGGGGGTCCTACGAGCAGTACTTC.